The clone carrying this TCR beta chain came up many times. This sample is part of a study of early T cells in non-severe SARS-CoV-2 infection. The CDR3 spans 15 residues. In germline, CDR1 is MRHNA, CDR2 SNTAGT. Trimming at V came to 0 bases and at J to 8 bases, leaving 3 bases not matched to a gene. Individual cDNA molecules were tagged with unique molecular identifiers. One entry per CDR3 protein results from TCRdb running MiXCR on the 5' RACE reads. This repertoire shows tens of thousands of distinct CDR3 sequences, 3.5% to 5.5% found once; its top ten account for approximately 5%. The clonotype comes from an adult who was a healthcare worker with PCR-confirmed SARS-CoV-2 infection or an uninfected control (not recorded which). This sequence joins TRBV6-4 and TRBJ2-1, with 11 bases identical to TRBD2. The sample in question was whole blood, obtained at baseline. The CDR3 DNA reads TGTGCCAGCAGTGACTCTAGCGGGGGGGCAGATGAGCAGTTCTTC. Translation gives CASSDSSGGADEQFF.